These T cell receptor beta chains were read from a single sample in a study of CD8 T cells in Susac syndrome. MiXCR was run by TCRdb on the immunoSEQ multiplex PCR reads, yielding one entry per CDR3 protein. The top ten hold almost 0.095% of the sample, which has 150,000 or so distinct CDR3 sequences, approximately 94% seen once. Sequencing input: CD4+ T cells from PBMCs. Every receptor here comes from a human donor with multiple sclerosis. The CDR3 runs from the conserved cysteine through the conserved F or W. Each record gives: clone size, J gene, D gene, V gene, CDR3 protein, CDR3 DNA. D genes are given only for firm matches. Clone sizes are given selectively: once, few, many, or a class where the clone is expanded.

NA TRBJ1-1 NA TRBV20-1 CSARGRVWDTEAFF TGCAGTGCTAGAGGCAGGGTTTGGGACACTGAAGCTTTCTTT
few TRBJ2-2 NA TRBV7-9 CASSSDTGELFF TGTGCCAGCAGCTCCGACACCGGGGAGCTGTTTTTT
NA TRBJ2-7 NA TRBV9 CASSVGGGDPSYEQYF TGTGCCAGCAGCGTAGGGGGCGGGGATCCGTCCTACGAGCAGTACTTC
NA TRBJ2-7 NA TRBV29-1 CSVRDTLYYEQYF TGCAGCGTTAGGGACACCTTATACTACGAGCAGTACTTC
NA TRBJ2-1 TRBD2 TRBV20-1 CSYLGTSGHNEQFF TGCAGCTACCTCGGGACTAGCGGACACAATGAGCAGTTCTTC
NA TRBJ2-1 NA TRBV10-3 CAISKARNGLTYNEQFF TGTGCCATCAGTAAGGCTCGCAACGGACTGACCTACAATGAGCAGTTCTTC
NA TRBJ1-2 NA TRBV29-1 CSVGIDYGYTF TGCAGCGTTGGAATAGACTATGGCTACACCTTC
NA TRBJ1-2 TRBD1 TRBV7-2 CASSPHRQGAENGYTF TGTGCCAGCAGCCCCCACCGACAGGGGGCGGAAAATGGCTACACCTTC
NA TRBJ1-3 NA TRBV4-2 CASSQETFSSAGNTIYF TGTGCCAGCAGCCAAGAAACTTTCTCGTCCGCTGGAAACACCATATATTTT
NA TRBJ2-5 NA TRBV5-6 CASSVNQETQYF TGTGCCAGCAGCGTGAACCAAGAGACCCAGTACTTC
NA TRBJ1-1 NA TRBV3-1 CASSQPSRNTEAFF TGTGCCAGCAGCCAACCCTCACGGAACACTGAAGCTTTCTTT
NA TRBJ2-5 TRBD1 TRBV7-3 CASSPGQGGETQYF TGTGCCAGCAGCCCGGGACAGGGGGGAGAGACCCAGTACTTC
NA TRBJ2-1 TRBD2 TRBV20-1 CSASGTSGRREQFF TGCAGTGCTAGCGGGACTAGCGGGAGGCGTGAGCAGTTCTTC
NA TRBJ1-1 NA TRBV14 CASSQRTGRAFF TGTGCCAGCAGCCAACGCACAGGGAGGGCTTTCTTT
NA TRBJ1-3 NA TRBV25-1 CASSESVSGNTIYF TGTGCCAGCAGTGAATCAGTCTCTGGAAACACCATATATTTT
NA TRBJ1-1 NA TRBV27 CASSLFGTGGEAFF TGTGCCAGCAGTTTATTCGGTACAGGAGGTGAAGCTTTCTTT
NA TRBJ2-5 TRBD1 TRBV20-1 CSAWTGSQETQYF TGCAGTGCCTGGACAGGCTCTCAAGAGACCCAGTACTTC
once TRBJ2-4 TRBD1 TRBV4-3 CASSQAAGGGKNIQYF TGCGCCAGCAGCCAAGCCGCAGGGGGCGGCAAAAACATTCAGTACTTC
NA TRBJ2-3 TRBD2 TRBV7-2 CASSRTSGSLPTDTQYF TGTGCCAGCAGCCGGACTAGCGGGAGCCTCCCCACAGATACGCAGTATTTT
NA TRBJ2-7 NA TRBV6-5 CASSVGLPPYEQYF TGTGCCAGCTCAGTAGGCCTCCCCCCCTACGAGCAGTACTTC
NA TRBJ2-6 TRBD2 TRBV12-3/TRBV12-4 CASSLRGRAGANVLTF TGTGCCAGCAGTTTACGCGGGAGGGCTGGGGCCAACGTCCTGACTTTC
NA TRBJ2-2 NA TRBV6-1 CASSQGVTFGRDTGELFF TGTGCCAGTTCCCAAGGGGTCACCTTTGGCCGGGACACCGGGGAGCTGTTTTTT
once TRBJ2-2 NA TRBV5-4 CASSIKWGGELFF TGTGCCAGCAGCATAAAATGGGGCGGGGAGCTGTTTTTT
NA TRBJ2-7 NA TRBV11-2 CASSRPMRTYEQYF TGTGCCAGCAGCCGACCCATGAGAACCTACGAGCAGTACTTC
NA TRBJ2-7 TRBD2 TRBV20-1 CSWTSGRAGQEQYF TGCAGTTGGACTAGCGGGAGGGCCGGGCAGGAGCAGTACTTC
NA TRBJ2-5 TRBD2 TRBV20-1 CSATRETSGRTETQYF TGCAGTGCTACAAGGGAGACTAGCGGGAGAACAGAGACCCAGTACTTC
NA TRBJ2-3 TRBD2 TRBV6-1 CASPSSSGSLSTDTQYF TGTGCCAGCCCCTCCTCTAGCGGGAGTTTGAGCACAGATACGCAGTATTTT
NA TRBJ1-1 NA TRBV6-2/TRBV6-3 CASILRPGDHTEAFF TGTGCCAGCATTTTACGCCCGGGGGATCACACTGAAGCTTTCTTT
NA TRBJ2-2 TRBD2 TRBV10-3 CAIRGAGLAEVGELFF TGTGCCATCAGAGGCGCGGGACTAGCGGAGGTCGGGGAGCTGTTTTTT
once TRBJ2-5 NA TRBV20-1 CSAIPGRRETQYF TGCAGTGCTATCCCCGGTAGGCGAGAGACCCAGTACTTC
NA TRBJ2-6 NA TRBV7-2 CASSLAGTDSGANVLTF TGTGCCAGCAGCTTAGCGGGGACCGACTCTGGGGCCAACGTCCTGACTTTC
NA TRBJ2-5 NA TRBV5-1 CASSRQKETQYF TGCGCCAGCAGTAGGCAGAAAGAGACCCAGTACTTC